The 30 T cell receptor beta chains given below trace back to one sample, sequenced in a study of T cell repertoires in cytomegalovirus infection. TCRdb analysed the reads with MiXCR anew, one entry per CDR3 protein. The repertoire holds approximately 500,000 distinct CDR3 sequences, with 16% as singletons. Specimen: CD8+ T cells from PBMCs. These TCRs come from a human donor in good health (CMV status not recorded). Some clones in this sample may be carry-over from other donors' samples.

About this clonotype: It may be a read error: a sequence one base away is much more abundant. The chain is built from TRBV7-9 and TRBJ2-5, with D possibly being TRBD2 (6 bases). Trimming took off 8 bases at V and 5 bases at J, with 18 bases between the two ends. This CDR3 region has 14 residues. The germline CDR1 and CDR2 sequences are SEHNR and FQNEAQ (reference sequence). CDR3 loop: CASGRRLVSETQYF. The CDR3 coding sequence is TGTGCCAGCGGCCGGAGACTAGTATCCGAGACCCAGTACTTC.

This clonotype has only a few counts. The chain is built from TRBV12-3 or TRBV12-4 and TRBJ1-2, with TRBD1 identical over 11 bases. The CDR3 extends over 14 amino acids. The V and J ends lost 6 bases and 2 bases, in that order; junction bases with no gene match: 2. The CDR3: CASSRDRGNYGYTF. In DNA form, the CDR3 reads TGTGCCAGCAGCCGGGACAGGGGGAACTATGGCTACACCTTC.

This clonotype came up many times. The chain carries TRBV7-8 and TRBJ1-2, with D unresolved. Trimming cost V 5 bases and J 4 bases, with 14 bases left between them. This CDR3 has 14 amino acids. Per germline, CDR1 SGHVS and CDR2 FQNEAQ. The CDR3 reads CASSPGKGGYGYTF. The CDR3 DNA sequence: TGTGCCAGCAGCCCGGGAAAGGGTGGCTATGGCTACACCTTC.

This clonotype was seen many times. The chain combines TRBV6-1 with TRBJ1-4; weak D call: TRBD1 (5 bases). Germline V gives CDR1 MNHNS, CDR2 SASEGT. V lost 5 bases to trimming and J lost 4 bases, with 14 bases between them. The CDR3 has 15 amino acids. The CDR3 spells CASSPAGTDNEKLFF. The CDR3 DNA reads TGTGCCAGCAGTCCTGCCGGGACGGATAATGAAAAACTGTTTTTT.

This clonotype was observed at least ten times. The chain is built from TRBV4-2 and TRBJ2-2; D assignment may be TRBD1 or TRBD2 (5 bases each). The CDR3 spans 17 residues. Deletions cut 4 bases from V and 2 bases from J, with 17 bases between. Germline CDR1 and CDR2: LGHNA and YNFKEQ. CDR3 loop: CASSLNPRGINTGELFF. CDR3 nucleotides: TGTGCCAGCAGCCTTAACCCGAGGGGCATTAACACCGGGGAGCTGTTTTTT.

The sample holds many counts of this clonotype. The gene calls are TRBV2 and TRBJ1-1; 8 nucleotides match TRBD1. The germline gives CDR1 SNHLY, CDR2 FYNNEI. The CDR3 length is 12 residues. J gave up 5 bases and V 9 bases, and 5 bases lay outside the gene matches. The CDR3 sequence: CARSGGETEAFF. The CDR3 coding sequence is TGTGCCAGGTCAGGGGGCGAGACTGAAGCTTTCTTT. Looking up the rest from reference TRBV2 and TRBJ1-1 gives the full variable domain: EPEVTQTPSHQVTQMGQEVILRCVPISNHLYFYWYRQILGQKVEFLVSFYNNEISEKSEIFDDQFSVERPDGSNFTLKIRSTKLEDSAMYFCARSGGETEAFFGQGTRLTVV.

This clonotype turned up a few times. The gene calls are TRBV29-1 and TRBJ2-7; TRBD2 aligns across 9 bases. The CDR3 extends over 14 amino acids. Trimming removed 7 bases from V and 4 bases from J; junction bases left unmatched: 11. The germline V gene encodes CDR1 SQVTM and CDR2 ANQGSEA. In nucleotides, the CDR3 is TGCAGCGCTGGGCGGCGGGAGGGAACTTACGAGCAGTACTTC. This codes for CSAGRREGTYEQYF.

This clonotype was recorded once. The gene calls are TRBV15 and TRBJ2-1; maybe TRBD1 (6 bases). The V gene lost 8 bases and the J gene lost 8 bases, with 25 bases spanning the gap. Germline-derived CDR1 and CDR2 are LNHNV and YYDKDF (reference sequence). The length of the CDR3 is 16 residues. This CDR3 reads CATLPGQSFRSDEQFF. Here the CDR3 DNA reads TGTGCCACCTTGCCGGGACAAAGTTTTCGTAGCGATGAGCAGTTCTTC. Combining the CDR3 with reference TRBV15 and TRBJ2-1 gives the whole variable domain DAMVIQNPRYQVTQFGKPVTLSCSQTLNHNVMYWYQQKSSQAPKLLFHYYDKDFNNEADTPDNFQSRRPNTSFCFLDIRSPGLGDTAMYLCATLPGQSFRSDEQFFGPGTRLTVL.

This clonotype was recorded many times. The rearrangement joins TRBV4-1 to TRBJ1-5; D is perhaps TRBD1 (5 bases). V lost 0 bases and J 6 bases, leaving 12 bases between the germline ends. This CDR3 has 15 amino acids. The germline gives CDR1 MGHRA, CDR2 YSYEKL. The DNA for the CDR3 is TGCGCCAGCAGCCAAGATCGGGGGGAGGCTCAGCCCCAGCATTTT. Residues: CASSQDRGEAQPQHF.

The chain links TRBV20-1 to TRBJ2-7, with 8 positions matching TRBD1. V dropped 5 bases and J dropped 1; count of bases not matched to a gene: 7. This CDR3 has 14 amino acids. CDR1 and CDR2 (germline): DFQATT, SNEGSKA (reference sequence). CDR3 residues: CSADDRDRSYEQYF. Written as DNA, the CDR3 is TGCAGTGCTGATGATAGGGACAGGTCCTACGAGCAGTACTTC.

This clonotype came up many times. V and J are TRBV12-3 or TRBV12-4 and TRBJ1-5; 7 bases fit TRBD1. The CDR3 runs 17 residues. Unmatched junction bases numbered 11, after V lost 4 bases and J lost 2 bases. The CDR3 DNA reads as TGTGCCAGCAGTTCCCGCTCGACAGGGATTGGCAATCAGCCCCAGCATTTT. It codes for CASSSRSTGIGNQPQHF.

This clonotype appeared many times. This sequence joins TRBV7-6 and TRBJ1-1; no definite D call. Trimming pared 5 bases from V and 5 bases from J, leaving 18 bases between. In germline, CDR1 is SGHVS, CDR2 FNYEAQ. The CDR3 has 15 residues. CDR3 residues: CASSPLGEDDTEAFF. The CDR3 nucleotides are TGTGCCAGCAGCCCCCTCGGCGAGGATGATACTGAAGCTTTCTTT. Supplemented by reference TRBV7-6 and TRBJ1-1, the full variable domain reads GAGVSQSPRYKVTKRGQDVALRCDPISGHVSLYWYRQALGQGPEFLTYFNYEAQQDKSGLPNDRFSAERPEGSISTLTIQRTEQRDSAMYRCASSPLGEDDTEAFFGQGTRLTVV.

The gene calls are TRBV4-1 and TRBJ2-7; TRBD2 agrees at 9 bases. From germline, CDR1 is MGHRA and CDR2 YSYEKL. The CDR3 sequence is 17 residues long. V lost 3 bases to trimming and J lost 3 bases; unmatched junction nucleotides: 12. CDR3 loop: CASSQDLRASGDYEQYF. CDR3 nucleotide sequence: TGCGCCAGCAGCCAGGACTTGAGGGCTAGCGGGGACTACGAGCAGTACTTC.

CDR3 DNA: TGTGCCAGCAGCTTGGCCAGGGGGACTACCACCTACGAGCAGTACTTC. Residues: CASSLARGTTTYEQYF. This chain joins TRBV5-8 and TRBJ2-7; D may correspond to TRBD1 or TRBD2 (7 bases each). Germline CDR1 is SGHTS and CDR2 is YDEGEE. Trimming shortened V by 0 bases and J by 2 bases, and 15 bases separated the two germline ends. The CDR3 has 16 residues.

This clonotype was seen many times. This chain uses TRBV15 with TRBJ2-1, with D maybe TRBD2 (6 bases). The V and J ends lost 5 bases and 5 bases respectively, with 13 bases between them. From germline, CDR1 is LNHNV and CDR2 YYDKDF (reference sequence). The CDR3 spans 14 residues. CDR3 sequence reads: CATSPGGAHNEQFF. In DNA form, the CDR3 reads TGTGCCACCAGCCCCGGGGGAGCGCACAATGAGCAGTTCTTC.

V gene TRBV5-4 combines with J gene TRBJ2-1, with D hard to call. V shed 1 base and J shed 2 bases, with 10 bases lying between them. This CDR3 contains 15 residues. In germline, CDR1 is SGHNT, CDR2 YYREEE (reference sequence). In DNA, the CDR3 is TGTGCCAGCAGCTTGAGGCAGATCGCCTACAATGAGCAGTTCTTC. Its translation is CASSLRQIAYNEQFF.

This clonotype was counted a few times. This chain links TRBV9 with TRBJ1-2; TRBD1 agrees at 10 bases. This CDR3 spans 14 amino acids. Germline V CDR1 and CDR2: SGDLS, YYNGEE. The V gene end was trimmed by 6 bases and the J gene end by 3 bases; junction bases not matched to a gene: 5. The CDR3 DNA follows: TGTGCCAGCACCCTCGGACAGGGGGACTATGGCTACACCTTC. Translating it yields CASTLGQGDYGYTF.

J is TRBJ2-3 and V is TRBV4-3; 12 nucleotides match TRBD2. J lost 3 bases, V lost 5 bases, and 9 bases had no gene match. The CDR3 is 17 amino acids. Germline CDR1 LGHNA, CDR2 YSLEER. The CDR3 DNA reads as TGCGCCAGCAGCTCCCAGACTAGCGGGAGTGGGACAGATACGCAGTATTTT. Protein product: CASSSQTSGSGTDTQYF.

Ten or more counts support this clonotype. J is TRBJ1-1 and V is TRBV11-2; TRBD1 aligns across 9 bases. The length of the CDR3 is 20 residues. The germline V gene encodes CDR1 SGHAT and CDR2 FQNNGV. V gave up 5 bases and J gave up 0 bases; unmatched junction bases: 19. CDR3 sequence reads: CASSARLFIPGQGMNTEAFF. The CDR3 nucleotides read TGTGCCAGCAGCGCCCGGCTGTTCATCCCGGGACAGGGCATGAACACTGAAGCTTTCTTT.

This clonotype has a handful of counts. The chain is built from TRBV9 and TRBJ2-2; D is unresolved. V shed 0 bases and J shed 6 bases, with 9 bases lying between them. CDR1 and CDR2 from the germline V gene are SGDLS and YYNGEE. There are 14 residues in the CDR3. Written as DNA, the CDR3 is TGTGCCAGCAGCGTAGAGAATTCCGCCGGGGAGCTGTTTTTT. Protein sequence: CASSVENSAGELFF.

This chain links TRBV7-9 with TRBJ2-7, with a tentative D call TRBD2 (6 bases). The CDR3 sequence is 15 residues long. In germline, CDR1 is SEHNR, CDR2 FQNEAQ (reference sequence). The V gene lost 1 base and the J gene lost 1 base, with 11 bases spanning the gap. DNA of the CDR3: TGTGCCAGCAGCTTAGTCATCGGAGGGTCCTACGAGCAGTACTTC. It encodes CASSLVIGGSYEQYF.

The table lists this clonotype with many counts. The J gene is TRBJ2-3, the V gene TRBV7-9; TRBD2 is a possible D gene (5 bases). The CDR3 is 15 amino acids. The germline V and J ends were trimmed by 1 base and 1 base, with 9 bases remaining between them. Germline CDR1 SEHNR, CDR2 FQNEAQ (reference sequence). Here the CDR3 DNA reads TGTGCCAGCAGCTTAGAGCGGTGGGGCACAGATACGCAGTATTTT. Its translation is CASSLERWGTDTQYF.

This clonotype was counted only a few times. The genes are TRBV2 and TRBJ2-4; 14 nucleotides align to TRBD2. J gave up 3 bases and V 8 bases, and 3 bases lay outside the gene matches. The germline V gene encodes CDR1 SNHLY and CDR2 FYNNEI. The CDR3 is 15 amino acids. The CDR3 loop reads CASRTSGRYKNIQYF. DNA for the CDR3: TGTGCCAGCCGGACTAGCGGGAGGTACAAAAACATTCAGTACTTC.

The sample holds a few counts of this clonotype. At one boundary the junction diverges from the germline segment, which might be a read error. The rearrangement links TRBV7-6 to TRBJ1-1, with D unresolved. Germline V gene data show CDR1 as SGHVS and CDR2 as FNYEAQ. The CDR3 runs to 12 residues. In DNA form, the CDR3 reads TGTGCCAGCAGCTTAAACAGAATCGGGGTGGATTTT. Translating gives CASSLNRIGVDF.

The DNA for the CDR3 is TGTGCCAGCAGCGAGGGACAGGGCGTCGCGCCCCAGCATTTT. Translating it yields CASSEGQGVAPQHF. The rearrangement uses TRBV28 and TRBJ1-5; TRBD1 matches 9 bases. This CDR3 spans 14 amino acids. Per germline, CDR1 MDHEN and CDR2 SYDVKM. V was pared by 6 bases and J by 9 bases, with 9 bases of the junction left unmatched.

The genes are TRBV9 and TRBJ2-1; 14 bases are a match to TRBD2. Looked up from germline, CDR1 is SGDLS and CDR2 is YYNGEE. J was trimmed by 6 bases and V by 5 bases; bases with no gene match: 7. The CDR3 runs 16 residues. The CDR3 spells CASSDPGTSGSNEQFF. The CDR3, as DNA: TGTGCCAGCAGTGACCCCGGGACTAGCGGGAGCAATGAGCAGTTCTTC.

The rearrangement joins TRBV5-5 to TRBJ1-3; D is possibly TRBD1 (6 bases). Germline V gene lookup returns CDR1 SGHKS and CDR2 YYEKEE (reference sequence). V was trimmed by 1 base and J by 2 bases, leaving 16 bases between them. The CDR3 spans 17 residues. The CDR3 reads CASSLIPGHVTGNTIYF. The CDR3 DNA is TGTGCCAGCAGCTTGATTCCGGGACACGTTACTGGAAACACCATATATTTT.

The V and J genes are TRBV20-1 and TRBJ2-1, with TRBD1 as a possible D gene (5 bases). Germline CDR1 is DFQATT and CDR2 is SNEGSKA (reference sequence). The CDR3 contains 15 residues. The V end was cut by 3 bases, the J end by 2 bases, with 14 bases between. This CDR3 reads CSASSRTLTYNEQFF. The CDR3 nucleotides read TGCAGTGCTAGTAGTAGGACATTAACCTACAATGAGCAGTTCTTC.

The sample holds many counts of this clonotype. This chain uses TRBV24-1 with TRBJ2-1; possible D gene TRBD1, 6 bases. Trimming shortened V by 0 bases and J by 3 bases, and 8 bases separated the two germline ends. Per germline, CDR1 KGHDR and CDR2 SFDVKD. This CDR3 has 15 amino acids. The CDR3 DNA follows: TGTGCCACCAGTGATTTGGGGGACAACTACAATGAGCAGTTCTTC. It specifies CATSDLGDNYNEQFF.

This clonotype was seen at least ten times. The chain is built from TRBV24-1 and TRBJ1-1, with D perhaps TRBD1 (5 bases). CDR3 size: 17 residues. CDR1 KGHDR and CDR2 SFDVKD come from the germline V gene. Deletions cut 4 bases from V and 3 bases from J, with 20 bases between. The CDR3 DNA sequence: TGTGCCACCAGTGACTGGGCTTCCATCAGGGATGACACTGAAGCTTTCTTT. It encodes CATSDWASIRDDTEAFF.